The sequence of this TCR beta chain was determined in a study of cytomegalovirus exposure and HLA in healthy donors. Comment on this clone: Its antigen remains unknown.

Libraries were prepared by immunoSEQ multiplex PCR; TCRdb keeps only in-frame clonotypes and omits some of them. The profile shows over 150,000 clones, 86% of them singletons. Whole-study findings and limits: Reportedly, cytomegalovirus status was diagnosed with high sensitivity and specificity. Subsequent analysis found a tendency for first-cohort TCR clusters to co-occur within the 90 to 150 validation repertoires. Confirmation was obtained in vitro that a few CMV-associated chains are specific for CMV antigens. There were some 150 TCR beta chains listed as cytomegalovirus-associated.

This CDR3 is 12 amino acids long. Germline V gives CDR1 MNHNY, CDR2 SVGAGI (reference sequence). V was trimmed by 10 bases and J by 0 bases, leaving 9 bases between them. The sequence came from a human donor in good health. The V gene is TRBV6-6, the J gene TRBJ1-1; D not resolved. The source material was PBMCs. DNA for the CDR3: TGTGCCACCAACGCTATGAACACTGAAGCTTTCTTT. Its translation is CATNAMNTEAFF.